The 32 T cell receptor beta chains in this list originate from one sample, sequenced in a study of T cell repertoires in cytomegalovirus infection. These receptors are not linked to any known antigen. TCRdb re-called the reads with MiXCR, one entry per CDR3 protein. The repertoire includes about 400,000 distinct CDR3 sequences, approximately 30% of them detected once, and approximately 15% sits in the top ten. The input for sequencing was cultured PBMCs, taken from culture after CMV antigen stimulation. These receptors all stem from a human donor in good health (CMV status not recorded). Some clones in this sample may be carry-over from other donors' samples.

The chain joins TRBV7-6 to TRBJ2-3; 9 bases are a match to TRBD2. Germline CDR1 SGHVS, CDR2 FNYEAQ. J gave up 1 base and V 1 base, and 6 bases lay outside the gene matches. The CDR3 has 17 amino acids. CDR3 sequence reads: CASSLGRLADRTDTQYF. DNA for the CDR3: TGTGCCAGCAGCTTAGGGCGACTAGCGGACCGCACAGATACGCAGTATTTT. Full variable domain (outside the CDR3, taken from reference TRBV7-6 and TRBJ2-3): GAGVSQSPRYKVTKRGQDVALRCDPISGHVSLYWYRQALGQGPEFLTYFNYEAQQDKSGLPNDRFSAERPEGSISTLTIQRTEQRDSAMYRCASSLGRLADRTDTQYFGPGTRLTVL.

The CDR3 coding sequence is TGTGCCAGCAGTTTAGGGGGGTTCGAGAACACTGAAGCTTTCTTT. Translation: CASSLGGFENTEAFF. The V gene is TRBV28, the J gene TRBJ1-1, with D maybe TRBD1 (5 bases). Germline V gene lookup returns CDR1 MDHEN and CDR2 SYDVKM. The CDR3 runs 15 residues. Trimming stripped 2 bases from V and 1 base from J, with 11 bases between.

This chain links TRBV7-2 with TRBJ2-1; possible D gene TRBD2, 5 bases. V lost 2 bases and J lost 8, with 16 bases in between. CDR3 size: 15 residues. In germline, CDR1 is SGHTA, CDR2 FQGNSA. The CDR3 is CASSLQVVALDEQFF. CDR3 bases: TGTGCCAGCAGCTTACAGGTCGTAGCGTTAGATGAGCAGTTCTTC.

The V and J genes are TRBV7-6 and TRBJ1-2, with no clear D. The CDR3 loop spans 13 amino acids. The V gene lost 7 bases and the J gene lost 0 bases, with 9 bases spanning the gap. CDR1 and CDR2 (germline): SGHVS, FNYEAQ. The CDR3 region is CASKQSTNYGYTF. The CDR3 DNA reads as TGTGCCAGCAAGCAGAGTACTAACTATGGCTACACCTTC. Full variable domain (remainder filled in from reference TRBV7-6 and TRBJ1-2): GAGVSQSPRYKVTKRGQDVALRCDPISGHVSLYWYRQALGQGPEFLTYFNYEAQQDKSGLPNDRFSAERPEGSISTLTIQRTEQRDSAMYRCASKQSTNYGYTFGSGTRLTVV.

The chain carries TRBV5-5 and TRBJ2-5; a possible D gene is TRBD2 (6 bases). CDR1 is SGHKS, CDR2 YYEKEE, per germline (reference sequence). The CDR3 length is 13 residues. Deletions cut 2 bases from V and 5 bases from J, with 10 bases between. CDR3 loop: CASSFPGEETQYF. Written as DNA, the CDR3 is TGTGCCAGCAGCTTCCCGGGAGAGGAGACCCAGTACTTC.

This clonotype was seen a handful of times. In DNA form, the CDR3 reads TGTGCCAGTAGTCTAACAGGGGGTGAAGCTTTCTTT. It codes for CASSLTGGEAFF. The chain couples TRBV19 to TRBJ1-1, with 8 positions matching TRBD1. The CDR3 is made up of 12 amino acids. Trimming took 5 bases from V and 7 from J; bases not matched to a gene: 3. Looked up from germline, CDR1 is LNHDA and CDR2 is SQIVND (reference sequence).

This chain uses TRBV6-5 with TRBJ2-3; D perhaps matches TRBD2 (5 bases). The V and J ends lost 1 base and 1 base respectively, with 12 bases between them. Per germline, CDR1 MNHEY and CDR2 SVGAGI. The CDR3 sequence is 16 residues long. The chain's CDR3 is CASSYWRVLGTDTQYF. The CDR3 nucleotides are TGTGCCAGCAGTTACTGGCGGGTGCTTGGCACAGATACGCAGTATTTT.

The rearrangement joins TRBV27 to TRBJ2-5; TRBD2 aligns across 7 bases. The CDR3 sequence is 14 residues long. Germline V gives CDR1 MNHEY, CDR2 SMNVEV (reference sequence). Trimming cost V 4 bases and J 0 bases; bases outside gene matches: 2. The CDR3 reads CASSWDYYQETQYF. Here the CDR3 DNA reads TGTGCCAGCAGTTGGGACTACTACCAAGAGACCCAGTACTTC.

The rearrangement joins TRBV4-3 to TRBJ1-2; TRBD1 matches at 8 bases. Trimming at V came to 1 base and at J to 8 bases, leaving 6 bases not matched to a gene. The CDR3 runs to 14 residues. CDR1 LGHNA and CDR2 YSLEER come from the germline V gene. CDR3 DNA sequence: TGCGCCAGCAGCCAAGGCACTACAGGGGGGGGCTACACCTTC. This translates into CASSQGTTGGGYTF.

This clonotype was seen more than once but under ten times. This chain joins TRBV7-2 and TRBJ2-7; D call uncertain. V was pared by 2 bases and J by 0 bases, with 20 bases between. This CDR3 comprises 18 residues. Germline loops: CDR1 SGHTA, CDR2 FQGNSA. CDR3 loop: CASSLSSQFWRLSYEQYF. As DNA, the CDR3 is TGTGCCAGCAGCTTAAGTTCCCAGTTTTGGAGACTCTCCTACGAGCAGTACTTC.

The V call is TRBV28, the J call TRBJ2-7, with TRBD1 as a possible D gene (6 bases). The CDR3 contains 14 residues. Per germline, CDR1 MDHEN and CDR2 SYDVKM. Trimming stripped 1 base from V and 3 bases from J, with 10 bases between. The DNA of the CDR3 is TGTGCCAGCAGTTTATTCCCAGGGGTCTACGAGCAGTACTTC. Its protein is CASSLFPGVYEQYF.

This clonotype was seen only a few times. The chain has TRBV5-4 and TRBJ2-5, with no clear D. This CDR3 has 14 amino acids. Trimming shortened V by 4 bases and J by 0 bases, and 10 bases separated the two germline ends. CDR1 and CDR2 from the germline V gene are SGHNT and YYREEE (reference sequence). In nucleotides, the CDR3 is TGTGCCAGCAGCGGAGAAGAACACCAAGAGACCCAGTACTTC. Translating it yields CASSGEEHQETQYF.

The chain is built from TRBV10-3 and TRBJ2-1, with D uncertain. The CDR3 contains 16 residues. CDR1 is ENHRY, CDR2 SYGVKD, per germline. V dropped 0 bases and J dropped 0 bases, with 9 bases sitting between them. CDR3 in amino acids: CAISESTVSSYNEQFF. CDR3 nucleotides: TGTGCCATCAGTGAGTCGACTGTAAGCTCCTACAATGAGCAGTTCTTC.

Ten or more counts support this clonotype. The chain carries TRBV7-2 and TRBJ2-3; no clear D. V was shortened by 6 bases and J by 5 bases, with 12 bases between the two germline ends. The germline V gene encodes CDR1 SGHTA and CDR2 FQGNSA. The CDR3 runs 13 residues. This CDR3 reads CASSISRLDTQYF. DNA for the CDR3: TGTGCCAGCAGTATAAGTCGTCTAGATACGCAGTATTTT.

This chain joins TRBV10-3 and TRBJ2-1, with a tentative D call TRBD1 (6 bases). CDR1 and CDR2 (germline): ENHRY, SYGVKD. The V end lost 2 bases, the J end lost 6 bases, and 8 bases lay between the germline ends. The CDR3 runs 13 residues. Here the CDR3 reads CAISELQGNEQFF. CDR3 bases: TGTGCCATCAGTGAGCTACAGGGCAATGAGCAGTTCTTC.

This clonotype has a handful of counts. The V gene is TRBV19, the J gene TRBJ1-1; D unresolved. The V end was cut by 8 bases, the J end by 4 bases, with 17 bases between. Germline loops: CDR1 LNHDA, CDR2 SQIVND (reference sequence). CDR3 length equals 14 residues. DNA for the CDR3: TGTGCCAGTCTTGGCCCCTGGGGTGGCACTGAAGCTTTCTTT. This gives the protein CASLGPWGGTEAFF.

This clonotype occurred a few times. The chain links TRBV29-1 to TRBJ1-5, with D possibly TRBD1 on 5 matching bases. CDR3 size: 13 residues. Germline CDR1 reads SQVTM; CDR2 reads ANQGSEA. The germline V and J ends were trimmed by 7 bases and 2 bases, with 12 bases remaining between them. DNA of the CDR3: TGCAGCGCCGGACGAGGGGGCAATCAGCCCCAGCATTTT. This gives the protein CSAGRGGNQPQHF.

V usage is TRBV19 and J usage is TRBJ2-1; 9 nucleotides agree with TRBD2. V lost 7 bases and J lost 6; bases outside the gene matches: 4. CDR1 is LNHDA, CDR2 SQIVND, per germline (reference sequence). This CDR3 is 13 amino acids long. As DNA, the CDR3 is TGTGCCAGTAACAGCGGGAGGCCCAATGAGCAGTTCTTC. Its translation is CASNSGRPNEQFF.

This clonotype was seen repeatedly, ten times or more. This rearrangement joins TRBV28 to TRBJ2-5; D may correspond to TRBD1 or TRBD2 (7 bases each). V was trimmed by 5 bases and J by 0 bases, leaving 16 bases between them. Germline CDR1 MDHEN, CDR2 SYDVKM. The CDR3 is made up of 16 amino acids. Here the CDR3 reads CASSPTGGQYQETQYF. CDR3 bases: TGTGCCAGCAGTCCCACGGGGGGACAGTACCAAGAGACCCAGTACTTC. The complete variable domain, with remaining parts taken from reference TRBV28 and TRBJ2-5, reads DVKVTQSSRYLVKRTGEKVFLECVQDMDHENMFWYRQDPGLGLRLIYFSYDVKMKEKGDIPEGYSVSREKKERFSLILESASTNQTSMYLCASSPTGGQYQETQYFGPGTRLLVL.

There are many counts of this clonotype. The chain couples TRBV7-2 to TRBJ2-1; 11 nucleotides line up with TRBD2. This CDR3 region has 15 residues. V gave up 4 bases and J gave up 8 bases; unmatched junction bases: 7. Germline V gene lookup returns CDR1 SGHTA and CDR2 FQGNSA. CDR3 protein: CASSSTSGSWDEQFF. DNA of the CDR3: TGTGCCAGCAGCTCAACTAGCGGGAGTTGGGATGAGCAGTTCTTC.

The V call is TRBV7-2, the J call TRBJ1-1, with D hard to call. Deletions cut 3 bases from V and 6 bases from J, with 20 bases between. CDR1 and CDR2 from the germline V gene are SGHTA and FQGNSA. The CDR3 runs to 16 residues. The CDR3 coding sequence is TGTGCCAGCAGCTTGGGTAGGGCAGGCGTTTTAGCTGAAGCTTTCTTT. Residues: CASSLGRAGVLAEAFF.

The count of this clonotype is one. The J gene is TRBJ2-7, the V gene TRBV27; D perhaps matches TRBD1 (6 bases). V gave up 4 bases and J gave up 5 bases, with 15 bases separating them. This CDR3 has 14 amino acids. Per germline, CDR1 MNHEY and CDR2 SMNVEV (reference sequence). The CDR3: CASSSDRIFHEQYF. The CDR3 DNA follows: TGTGCCAGCAGTTCGGACAGAATATTCCACGAGCAGTACTTC.

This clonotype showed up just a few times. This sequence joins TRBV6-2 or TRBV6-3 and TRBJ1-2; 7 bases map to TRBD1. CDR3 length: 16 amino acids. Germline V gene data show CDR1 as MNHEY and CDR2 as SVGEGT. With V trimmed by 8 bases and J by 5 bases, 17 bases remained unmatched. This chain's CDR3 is CASAGIETGRPYGYTF. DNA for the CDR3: TGTGCCAGCGCCGGAATTGAGACAGGGCGCCCATATGGCTACACCTTC.

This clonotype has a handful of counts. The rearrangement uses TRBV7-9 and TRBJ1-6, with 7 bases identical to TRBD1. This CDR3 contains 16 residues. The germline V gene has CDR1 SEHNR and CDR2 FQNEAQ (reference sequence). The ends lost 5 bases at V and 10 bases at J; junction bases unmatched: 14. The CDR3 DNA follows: TGTGCCAGCAGCATCCTGACAGGGAGAAGTCGCTCACCCCTCCACTTT. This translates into CASSILTGRSRSPLHF.

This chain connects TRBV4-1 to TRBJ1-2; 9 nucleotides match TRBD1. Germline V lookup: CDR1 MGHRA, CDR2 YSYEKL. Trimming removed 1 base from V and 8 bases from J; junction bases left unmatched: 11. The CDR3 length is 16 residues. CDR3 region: CASSQVSQGQGSGYTF. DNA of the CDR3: TGCGCCAGCAGCCAAGTTTCCCAGGGACAGGGAAGCGGCTACACCTTC.

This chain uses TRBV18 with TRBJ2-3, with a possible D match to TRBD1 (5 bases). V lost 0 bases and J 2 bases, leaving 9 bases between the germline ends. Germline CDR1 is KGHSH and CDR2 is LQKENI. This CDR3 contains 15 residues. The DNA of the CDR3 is TGTGCCAGCTCACCACCGGCAGGGTACACAGATACGCAGTATTTT. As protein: CASSPPAGYTDTQYF.

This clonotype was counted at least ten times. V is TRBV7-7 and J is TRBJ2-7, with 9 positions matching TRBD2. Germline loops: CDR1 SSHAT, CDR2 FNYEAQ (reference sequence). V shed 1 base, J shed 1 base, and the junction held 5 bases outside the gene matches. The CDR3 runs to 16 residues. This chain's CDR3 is CASSLDRAGGSYEQYF. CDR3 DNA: TGTGCCAGCAGCTTAGATCGGGCGGGAGGGTCCTACGAGCAGTACTTC. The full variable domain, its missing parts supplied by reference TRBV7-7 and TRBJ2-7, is GAGVSQSPRYKVTKRGQDVTLRCDPISSHATLYWYQQALGQGPEFLTYFNYEAQPDKSGLPSDRFSAERPEGSISTLTIQRTEQRDSAMYRCASSLDRAGGSYEQYFGPGTRLTVT.

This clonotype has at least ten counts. As DNA, the CDR3 is TGTGCCAGCAGCGCAGGGACAGGCTTCGACGAGCAGTACTTC. Its translation is CASSAGTGFDEQYF. The V and J genes are TRBV9 and TRBJ2-7; 8 bases agree with TRBD1. CDR1 is SGDLS, CDR2 YYNGEE, per germline. V shed 3 bases and J 5 bases; nucleotides not matched to a gene: 7. This CDR3 contains 14 residues.

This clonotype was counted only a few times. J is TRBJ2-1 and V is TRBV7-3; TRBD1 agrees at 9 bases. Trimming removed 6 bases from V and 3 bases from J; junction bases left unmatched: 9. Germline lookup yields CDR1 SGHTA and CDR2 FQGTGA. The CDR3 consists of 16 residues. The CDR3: CASSTHPGQGYNEQFF. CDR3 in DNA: TGTGCCAGCAGTACACATCCGGGACAGGGCTACAATGAGCAGTTCTTC. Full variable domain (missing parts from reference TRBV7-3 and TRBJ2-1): GAGVSQTPSNKVTEKGKYVELRCDPISGHTALYWYRQSLGQGPEFLIYFQGTGAADDSGLPNDRFFAVRPEGSVSTLKIQRTERGDSAVYLCASSTHPGQGYNEQFFGPGTRLTVL.

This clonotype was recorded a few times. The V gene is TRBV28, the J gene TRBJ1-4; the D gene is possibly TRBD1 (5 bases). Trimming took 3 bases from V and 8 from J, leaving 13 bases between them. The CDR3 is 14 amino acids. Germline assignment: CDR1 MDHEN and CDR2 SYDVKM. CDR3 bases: TGTGCCAGCAGTTTTGGGCAGGGCGGGGAAAAACTGTTTTTT. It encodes CASSFGQGGEKLFF.

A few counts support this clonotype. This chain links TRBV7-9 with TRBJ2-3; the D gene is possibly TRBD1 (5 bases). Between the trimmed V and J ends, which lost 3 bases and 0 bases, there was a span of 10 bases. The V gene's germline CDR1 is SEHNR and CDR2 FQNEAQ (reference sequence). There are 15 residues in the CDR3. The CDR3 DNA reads TGTGCCAGCAGCTTTTGGGGCTCTAGCACAGATACGCAGTATTTT. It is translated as CASSFWGSSTDTQYF. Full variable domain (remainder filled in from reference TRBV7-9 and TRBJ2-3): DTGVSQNPRHKITKRGQNVTFRCDPISEHNRLYWYRQTLGQGPEFLTYFQNEAQLEKSRLLSDRFSAERPKGSFSTLEIQRTEQGDSAMYLCASSFWGSSTDTQYFGPGTRLTVL.

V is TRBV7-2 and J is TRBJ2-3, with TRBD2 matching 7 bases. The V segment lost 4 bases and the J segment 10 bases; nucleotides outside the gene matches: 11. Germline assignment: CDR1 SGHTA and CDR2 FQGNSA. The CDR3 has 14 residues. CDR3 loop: CASSSPGLQAAQYF. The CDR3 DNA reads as TGTGCCAGCAGCTCGCCGGGACTACAAGCCGCGCAGTATTTT.